This TCR beta chain was identified during a study of T-cell memory formation after mild COVID-19. Study overall: Clustering of TCRs was largely donor specific.

This clonotype showed up just a few times. MiXCR, run by TCRdb on the 5' RACE reads, gives a single entry per CDR3 protein. The data contain 170,000 or so distinct CDR3 sequences, about 21% of them singletons. V lost 7 bases to trimming and J lost 3 bases, with 16 bases between them. CDR1 and CDR2 from the germline V gene are MGHDK and SYGVNS. The CDR3 length is 14 residues. This chain uses TRBV25-1 with TRBJ2-7; unclear D gene. Input material: PBMCs or a T cell subset sorted from them (not recorded which). The receptor comes from an adult woman who had mild COVID-19 (a few samples of this study predate the infection). Cell type and time point are not known. CDR3 nucleotide sequence: TGTGCCAGCAACGGTGGGCAGCACCTCTACGAGCAGTACTTC. Amino acids: CASNGGQHLYEQYF.